This T cell receptor beta chain appears in the sequencing data of a study of CD8+ T cells in alopecia areata. V was clipped by 1 base and J by 1 base, with 8 bases between them. The germline V gene has CDR1 NSHNY and CDR2 SYGAGN. The CDR3 contains 14 residues. Notes on the study in general: Sequencing of scalp samples also includes resident alphabeta T cells from normal skin.

As regards this clone: Its specificity is unknown. The genes and germline here are from mouse. The missing CDR3 end, 4 residues past where the read stops, is filled in from the germline J gene. The same CDR3 arises from other DNA sequences in this sample as well.

After pooling, cutaneous lymph node cells were sorted with CD4, CD8alpha, NKG2D, NKG2ACE and other markers. The sequencing template was cDNA reverse transcribed from extracted RNA. The data were produced by immunoSEQ multiplex PCR, yet TCRdb's version contains in-frame clones alone and is incomplete. The record shows 270,000 or so clones for this sample, with no singletons present. Sequences were obtained from CD4+ T cells sorted from a lymph node. This clonotype was obtained from a C3H/HeJ mouse with alopecia areata. The strain bears MHC haplotype H2-k. This sequence joins TRBV13-1 and TRBJ1-1, with D perhaps matching TRBD1 (5 bases). The CDR3 protein is CASSDQGSNTEVFF. The CDR3 DNA, read in part, is TGTGCCAGCAGTGATCAGGGATCGAACACA.